This TCR beta chain is drawn from a study of T cells in narcolepsy. Study results and limitations: Healthy controls reportedly lacked the autoreactive clonotypes serially found in patients' blood.

Method: immunoSEQ multiplex PCR; TCRdb's copy keeps in-frame clones and lacks some. The table has just under 30,000 clones, about 89% seen once. Trimming took 5 bases from V and 3 from J, leaving 10 bases between them. Germline CDR1 and CDR2: MNHEY and SVGAGI. This CDR3 has 14 amino acids. About this clone itself: Its cognate antigen is unknown.

This receptor was taken from a human donor in good health. The chain links TRBV6-5 to TRBJ1-4, with D unclear. Source material: memory (CD45RA-) CD4+ T cells from blood. The CDR3 sequence: CASSDTDANEKLFF. CDR3 bases: TGTGCCAGCAGTGACACGGATGCTAATGAAAAACTGTTTTTT.